The 5 T cell receptor beta chains reported below all come from one sample, sequenced in a study of molecular identifiers for immune sequencing clone quantification. TCRdb called the PCR reads again in MiXCR, with one record for every CDR3 protein. Among 400,000 to 600,000 distinct CDR3 sequences listed, over 20% were seen once. The sequenced sample was naive CD8+ T cells from blood, with Jurkat cell RNA spiked in. As to subset: FACS-sorted CD8+CD4-CCR7+CD45RA+ naive T cells. The receptors shown here come from a human donor in good health. Some libraries in this study had Jurkat cell RNA spiked in.

Many counts were recorded for this clonotype. The chain recombines TRBV7-9 with TRBJ2-5; the D is unclear. Germline lookup yields CDR1 SEHNR and CDR2 FQNEAQ (reference sequence). The CDR3 has 12 amino acids. V shed 4 bases and J shed 2 bases, with 5 bases lying between them. CDR3 in amino acids: CASSSQQETQYF. CDR3 nucleotides: TGTGCCAGCAGCTCACAACAAGAGACCCAGTACTTC. The full variable domain, rest sourced from reference TRBV7-9 and TRBJ2-5, is DTGVSQNPRHKITKRGQNVTFRCDPISEHNRLYWYRQTLGQGPEFLTYFQNEAQLEKSRLLSDRFSAERPKGSFSTLEIQRTEQGDSAMYLCASSSQQETQYFGPGTRLLVL.

This clonotype was observed many times. The chain has TRBV29-1 and TRBJ2-3; weak D call: TRBD2 (8 bases). Per germline, CDR1 SQVTM and CDR2 ANQGSEA. This CDR3 has 14 amino acids. Trimming pared 4 bases from V and 4 bases from J, leaving 15 bases between. The CDR3 bases are TGCAGCGTTGTAGCGGGGACAGATTCAGATACGCAGTATTTT. Translated: CSVVAGTDSDTQYF.

This clonotype has only a few counts. This chain uses TRBV7-9 with TRBJ2-1; 10 positions agree with TRBD2. Germline V gene lookup returns CDR1 SEHNR and CDR2 FQNEAQ (reference sequence). With 5 bases clipped from V and 5 bases from J, the junction kept 6 bases outside the gene matches. The CDR3 totals 15 residues. DNA for the CDR3: TGTGCCAGCAGCCACCCTAGCGGGAGTAACAATGAGCAGTTCTTC. This gives the protein CASSHPSGSNNEQFF.

This clonotype has at least ten counts. The chain uses TRBV2 and TRBJ1-2; D unresolved. Per germline, CDR1 SNHLY and CDR2 FYNNEI. The CDR3 is made up of 16 amino acids. V lost 4 bases, J lost 1 base, and 16 bases lay in between. This CDR3 is CASSVRTDTINYGYTF. The CDR3 nucleotides read TGTGCCAGCAGTGTGCGGACGGATACGATTAACTATGGCTACACCTTC.

The chain has TRBV13 and TRBJ2-2; 7 bases fit TRBD1. V dropped 5 bases and J dropped 4; count of bases not matched to a gene: 7. Germline loops: CDR1 PRHDT, CDR2 FYEKMQ (reference sequence). The CDR3 runs 15 residues. The CDR3, as DNA: TGTGCCAGCAGCCCCCTGACAGGGCCCACCGGGGAGCTGTTTTTT. It specifies CASSPLTGPTGELFF.